Below are 20 T cell receptor beta chains sequenced from a single sample in a study of cytotoxic CD8 clonotypes in ibrutinib-treated CLL. TCRdb keeps only in-frame clones here, not all; method: immunoSEQ multiplex PCR. The sample has about 310,000 clones; approximately 80% are singletons. The sequenced sample was PBMCs, obtained before ibrutinib treatment. These receptors were obtained from a human donor with chronic lymphocytic leukemia.

The genes are TRBV30 and TRBJ1-4; possible D gene TRBD1, 6 bases. CDR1 and CDR2 from the germline V gene are GTSNPN and SVGIG (reference sequence). This CDR3 spans 16 amino acids. Deletions cut 1 base from V and 7 bases from J, with 19 bases between. The CDR3 sequence is CAWSATPPGHPEKLFF. The CDR3 DNA sequence: TGTGCCTGGAGTGCAACCCCTCCGGGACACCCTGAAAAACTGTTTTTT.

The rearrangement joins TRBV5-1 to TRBJ1-3; D is perhaps TRBD1 (6 bases). Germline CDR1 and CDR2: SGHRS and YFSETQ. The V end was cut by 1 base, the J end by 4 bases, with 15 bases between. The CDR3 loop spans 16 amino acids. For the CDR3, the DNA is TGCGCCAGCAGCTTGATGGGGGCCGACCTCGGAAACACCATATATTTT. Translating gives CASSLMGADLGNTIYF.

The rearrangement links TRBV18 to TRBJ2-4; 7 positions match TRBD2. The CDR3 consists of 16 residues. Per germline, CDR1 KGHSH and CDR2 LQKENI. V shed 2 bases and J 3 bases; nucleotides not matched to a gene: 7. The CDR3 DNA follows: TGTGCCAGCTCACCAGTGGGAGGGATAAGCAAAAACATTCAGTACTTC. It is translated as CASSPVGGISKNIQYF. Supplemented by reference TRBV18 and TRBJ2-4, the full variable domain reads NAGVMQNPRHLVRRRGQEARLRCSPMKGHSHVYWYRQLPEEGLKFMVYLQKENIIDESGMPKERFSAEFPKEGPSILRIQQVVRGDSAAYFCASSPVGGISKNIQYFGAGTRLSVL.

The gene calls are TRBV15 and TRBJ1-2; D might be TRBD1 (5 bases). CDR1 is LNHNV, CDR2 YYDKDF, per germline (reference sequence). The CDR3 runs to 14 residues. The V gene lost 0 bases and the J gene lost 7 bases, with 12 bases spanning the gap. As DNA, the CDR3 is TGTGCCACCAGCAGAGATCTTGCGGGGGGTGGCTACACCTTC. It specifies CATSRDLAGGGYTF.

Notes on this clone: The sample holds other DNA sequences that translate to the same CDR3. The gene calls are TRBV5-1 and TRBJ2-3, with D unresolved. The germline V gene encodes CDR1 SGHRS and CDR2 YFSETQ. The CDR3 has 12 residues. V was shortened by 4 bases and J by 0 bases, with 3 bases between the two germline ends. Written as DNA, the CDR3 is TGCGCCAGCAGCGACAGCACAGATACGCAGTATTTT. This sequence encodes CASSDSTDTQYF. Based on the CDR3 plus reference TRBV5-1 and TRBJ2-3, the full variable domain is KAGVTQTPRYLIKTRGQQVTLSCSPISGHRSVSWYQQTPGQGLQFLFEYFSETQRNKGNFPGRFSGRQFSNSRSEMNVSTLELGDSALYLCASSDSTDTQYFGPGTRLTVL.

This rearrangement joins TRBV5-6 to TRBJ2-7; 8 nucleotides line up with TRBD1. The CDR3 is made up of 15 amino acids. Losses at the gene ends were 4 bases for V and 1 base for J; bases not matched to a gene: 7. Germline V gene data show CDR1 as SGHDT and CDR2 as YYEEEE. The CDR3 DNA sequence: TGTGCCAGCAGCCCGACGACAGGGGAATCCTACGAGCAGTACTTC. The encoded protein is CASSPTTGESYEQYF. The variable domain in full, with the rest retrieved from reference TRBV5-6 and TRBJ2-7, is DAGVTQSPTHLIKTRGQQVTLRCSPKSGHDTVSWYQQALGQGPQFIFQYYEEEERQRGNFPDRFSGHQFPNYSSELNVNALLLGDSALYLCASSPTTGESYEQYFGPGTRLTVT.

The chain has TRBV9 and TRBJ2-3, with 9 bases lining up with TRBD2. Germline V gives CDR1 SGDLS, CDR2 YYNGEE. CDR3 size: 14 residues. V was pared by 7 bases and J by 1 base, with 4 bases of the junction left unmatched. The CDR3 nucleotides are TGTGCCAGCGATCGACTAGCGGGCACAGATACGCAGTATTTT. Its protein is CASDRLAGTDTQYF.

V usage is TRBV11-3 and J usage is TRBJ2-1; 13 bases line up with TRBD2. Losses at the gene ends were 2 bases for V and 4 bases for J; bases not matched to a gene: 5. This CDR3 has 17 residues. From germline, CDR1 is SGHNT and CDR2 YENEEA. CDR3 sequence reads: CASSLRMGLAGYNEQFF. CDR3 sequence (DNA): TGTGCCAGCAGCTTACGAATGGGACTAGCGGGGTACAATGAGCAGTTCTTC.

The rearrangement links TRBV7-6 to TRBJ2-7, with TRBD2 matching over 12 bases. V trimming: 5 bases; J trimming: 4 bases; junction bases outside the gene matches: 9. The CDR3 sequence is 16 residues long. Germline loops: CDR1 SGHVS, CDR2 FNYEAQ. Here the CDR3 reads CASSPPTSGRGYEQYF. CDR3 coding DNA: TGTGCCAGCAGCCCTCCGACTAGCGGGAGAGGGTACGAGCAGTACTTC.

The chain carries TRBV4-3 and TRBJ2-2; no clear D gene. Germline assignment: CDR1 LGHNA and CDR2 YSLEER. This CDR3 region has 14 residues. Trimming removed 0 bases from V and 5 bases from J, with 7 bases in between. The CDR3 sequence is CASSQESNTGELFF. As DNA, the CDR3 is TGCGCCAGCAGCCAAGAGTCAAATACCGGGGAGCTGTTTTTT.

The chain employs TRBV21-1 and TRBJ2-2; the DNA was not used to check the table's D call, TRBD1. TRBV21-1 is reported as a pseudogene. The CDR3 length is 16 residues. The CDR3 protein is CASSNPSRGSDRELFF. As DNA, the CDR3 is TGTGCCAGCAGCAACCCTAGCAGGGGCTCTGATCGGGAGCTGTTTTTT.

There are a few counts of this clone. The rearrangement joins TRBV30 to TRBJ2-1, with 9 bases lining up with TRBD1. This CDR3 comprises 13 residues. Germline V lookup: CDR1 GTSNPN, CDR2 SVGIG (reference sequence). V lost 3 bases to trimming and J lost 4 bases; unmatched junction nucleotides: 1. The CDR3, as DNA: TGTGCCTGGAGCGGGACAGGGTACAATGAGCAGTTCTTC. This encodes CAWSGTGYNEQFF.

This clone has only one observation. The rearrangement joins TRBV6-4 to TRBJ2-1, with TRBD1 matching 8 bases. The CDR3 totals 13 residues. Germline lookup yields CDR1 MRHNA and CDR2 SNTAGT. V shed 6 bases, J shed 4 bases, and the junction held 2 bases outside the gene matches. DNA of the CDR3: TGTGCCAGCAGCCGGACAGGGTACAATGAGCAGTTCTTC. This sequence encodes CASSRTGYNEQFF.

This clone showed up just once. The rearrangement links TRBV10-3 to TRBJ1-2; no reliable D call. Trimming took 0 bases from V and 6 from J, leaving 8 bases between them. The germline V gene encodes CDR1 ENHRY and CDR2 SYGVKD. The CDR3 spans 13 residues. CDR3 residues: CAISESRVHGYTF. The CDR3 DNA sequence: TGTGCCATCAGTGAGTCGAGGGTACATGGCTACACCTTC.

The chain couples TRBV11-2 to TRBJ2-2; no clear D gene. CDR1 is SGHAT, CDR2 FQNNGV, per germline. Trimming shortened V by 0 bases and J by 3 bases, and 11 bases separated the two germline ends. The CDR3 covers 16 residues. The CDR3 region has the DNA TGTGCCAGCAGCTTAGATCGTTTTGCGCACACCGGGGAGCTGTTTTTT. Amino acid sequence: CASSLDRFAHTGELFF.

This sequence joins TRBV28 and TRBJ2-7, with D possibly TRBD1 on 6 matching bases. Germline V lookup: CDR1 MDHEN, CDR2 SYDVKM. CDR3 length: 17 amino acids. V gave up 3 bases and J gave up 9 bases, with 27 bases separating them. CDR3 sequence reads: CASSFTGFFRDRLGQYF. In DNA form, the CDR3 reads TGTGCCAGCAGTTTCACAGGGTTTTTTAGGGATCGCCTAGGGCAGTACTTC. The variable domain in full, completed from reference TRBV28 and TRBJ2-7, reads DVKVTQSSRYLVKRTGEKVFLECVQDMDHENMFWYRQDPGLGLRLIYFSYDVKMKEKGDIPEGYSVSREKKERFSLILESASTNQTSMYLCASSFTGFFRDRLGQYFGPGTRLTVT.

This clone was seen a handful of times. The chain employs TRBV6-5 and TRBJ2-7, with D perhaps matching TRBD1 (6 bases). This CDR3 contains 13 residues. Trimming removed 9 bases from V and 3 bases from J, with 15 bases in between. CDR1 and CDR2 (germline): MNHEY, SVGAGI. DNA for the CDR3: TGTGCCAGTTTAGACAGGACCGACTACGAGCAGTACTTC. Protein sequence: CASLDRTDYEQYF.

This clone has a handful of counts. The chain links TRBV28 to TRBJ2-7; 8 bases align to TRBD1. V gave up 9 bases and J gave up 6 bases; unmatched junction bases: 13. The CDR3 length is 14 residues. Germline-derived CDR1 and CDR2 are MDHEN and SYDVKM. This chain's CDR3 is CASFSTGARIEQYF. Here the CDR3 DNA reads TGTGCCAGTTTCTCGACAGGGGCGCGGATCGAGCAGTACTTC.

Note on this clone: This sample includes further DNA sequences coding for the same CDR3. This chain connects TRBV29-1 to TRBJ2-3; TRBD2 agrees at 8 bases. This CDR3 has 14 amino acids. Germline CDR1 is SQVTM and CDR2 is ANQGSEA. V trimming: 4 bases; J trimming: 1 base; junction bases outside the gene matches: 4. The CDR3 sequence is CSVAGTSGTDTQYF. DNA for the CDR3: TGCAGCGTTGCCGGGACTAGTGGCACAGATACGCAGTATTTT.

This clone appeared once. The rearrangement joins TRBV5-6 to TRBJ2-7, with 7 bases aligning to TRBD1. J was trimmed by 2 bases and V by 4 bases; bases with no gene match: 6. Germline loops: CDR1 SGHDT, CDR2 YYEEEE. The CDR3 totals 14 residues. The CDR3 nucleotides are TGTGCCAGCAGCCAACCTGACAGGGCCTACGAGCAGTACTTC. This encodes CASSQPDRAYEQYF.